A selection of T cell receptor beta chains follows, all from one sample in a study of blood T cell repertoires in COVID-19. Data came from immunoSEQ multiplex PCR; TCRdb stores just in-frame clones and leaves some out. The data hold 120,000 to 150,000 clones, with around 81% observed a single time. The sequencing sample was made of peripheral blood. Receptor source: a human donor with acute or convalescent COVID-19. The donor label of this sample is uncertain. Both conserved end residues are part of each CDR3. D genes are given only for firm matches. For some rows the clone size is stated as once, few or many, or as a class when expanded; others skip it.

d_call,v_call,j_call,clone_size,cdr3_nt,cdr3_aa
.,TRBV27,TRBJ1-5,.,TGTGCCAGCTCTACCTTAGACGGACATAATCAGCCCCAGCATTTT,CASSTLDGHNQPQHF
TRBD1,TRBV4-1,TRBJ1-1,.,TGCGCCAGCAGCCCTGAGGGGGCCGGGAACACTGAAGCTTTCTTT,CASSPEGAGNTEAFF
TRBD2,TRBV15,TRBJ2-3,.,TGTGCCACCAGCAGAGATAGCGGGGGCGAACTTTTT,CATSRDSGGELF
TRBD1,TRBV2,TRBJ1-1,.,TGTGCCAGCAGCCGGACAGGGGCCACTGAAGCTTTCTTT,CASSRTGATEAFF
.,TRBV9,TRBJ2-1,many,TGTGCCAGCAGCGCAACCTTAGCGGACTCCTACAATGAGCAGTTCTTC,CASSATLADSYNEQFF
.,TRBV21-1,TRBJ1-5,few,TGTGCCAGCAGCAAGGGGGAGGATAGCAATCAGCCCCAGCATTTT,CASSKGEDSNQPQHF
.,TRBV27,TRBJ1-6,.,TGTGCCAGCCCTCGGGGGGGCGAATATTCACCCCTCCACTTT,CASPRGGEYSPLHF
.,TRBV5-4,TRBJ1-5,few,TGTGCCAGCAGCAATTCCGGTGGCAGCCTTACAGCCCAGCATTTT,CASSNSGGSLTAQHF
.,TRBV7-2,TRBJ1-5,.,TGTGCCAGCAGCAGAGGGGGATCGAGCAATCAGCCCCAGCATTTT,CASSRGGSSNQPQHF
TRBD2,TRBV3-1/TRBV3-2,TRBJ2-1,.,TGTGCCAGCAGCCAAGTCCGACTAGCGGCTGAGCAGTTCTTC,CASSQVRLAAEQFF
.,TRBV5-1,TRBJ1-2,.,TGCGCCAGCAGCTTTGAACAGGGTAACTATGGCTACACCTTC,CASSFEQGNYGYTF
.,TRBV28,TRBJ2-2,.,TGTGCCAGCAGTTTACACGGCACCGGGGAGCTGTTTTTT,CASSLHGTGELFF
.,TRBV9,TRBJ1-1,few,TGTGCCAGCAGCAAACAGGGCGGGTTCACTGAAGCTTTCTTT,CASSKQGGFTEAFF
TRBD2,TRBV5-1,TRBJ2-1,.,TGCGCCAGCAGCCCCTTTTTAGCGGGGGGGCGGGATGAGCAGTTCTTC,CASSPFLAGGRDEQFF
TRBD1,TRBV9,TRBJ1-2,.,TGTGCCAGCAGCCCCGGACAGGCCAACTATGGCTACACCTTC,CASSPGQANYGYTF
.,TRBV5-6,TRBJ2-2,.,TGTGCCAGCAGCTTGACTTCTCGGGAGCTGTTTTTT,CASSLTSRELFF
.,TRBV5-8,TRBJ1-2,.,TGTGCCAGCAGTCCCCCCATCAGGGGCTGGAACTATGGCTACACCTTC,CASSPPIRGWNYGYTF
.,TRBV19,TRBJ2-4,.,TGTGCCAGTAGCCTCACCAGGGGCGACATTCAGTACTTC,CASSLTRGDIQYF
TRBD1,TRBV29-1,TRBJ1-1,.,TGCAGCCCTGCACAGGGGGTTGGCACTGAAGCTTTCTTT,CSPAQGVGTEAFF
TRBD1,TRBV7-6,TRBJ2-2,.,TGTGCCAGCAGCTTAACAGGGGCGAGCACCGGGGAGCTGTTTTTT,CASSLTGASTGELFF
.,TRBV18,TRBJ1-1,.,TGTGCCAGCTCACTAAACACTGAAGCTTTCTTT,CASSLNTEAFF
TRBD1,TRBV2,TRBJ1-4,.,TGTGCCAGCAACGGACAGGGGGTGGGTGAAAAACTGTTTTTT,CASNGQGVGEKLFF
TRBD1,TRBV9,TRBJ2-2,once,TGTGCCAGCAGCGGTCAGGGGGCGTCCGGGGAGCTGTTTTTT,CASSGQGASGELFF
TRBD1,TRBV3-1/TRBV3-2,TRBJ1-4,.,TGTGCCAGCAGCCCATGGGGACAGGGGGCTCCCATGAAAGAAAAACTGTTTTTT,CASSPWGQGAPMKEKLFF
.,TRBV2,TRBJ1-1,.,TGTGCCAGCAGTGAAGACAGGCTGTCGAACACTGAAGCTTTCTTT,CASSEDRLSNTEAFF
.,TRBV18,TRBJ1-3,few,TGTGCCAGCTCACCACCGGGCAGCCTATCTGGGAACACCATATATTTT,CASSPPGSLSGNTIYF
TRBD2,TRBV7-2,TRBJ2-2,few,TGTGCCGGGGGGAGAGCGGGAAACACCGGGGAGCTGTTTTTT,CAGGRAGNTGELFF
.,TRBV19,TRBJ1-1,.,TGTGCCAGTAGTATTAGCGTGTTGAACACTGAAGCTTTCTTT,CASSISVLNTEAFF
.,TRBV5-1,TRBJ2-5,once,TGCGCCAGCACTAGGAGCGCGGGGGCCAACCAAGAGACCCAGTACTTC,CASTRSAGANQETQYF
.,TRBV25-1,TRBJ1-2,.,TGTGCCAGCAGTGATCGGTTGGGAGGCGGCTACACCTTC,CASSDRLGGGYTF
.,TRBV27,TRBJ1-4,.,TGTGCCAGCAGTTTCTCCCCAGGGGCGTCTGAAAAACTGTTTTTT,CASSFSPGASEKLFF
TRBD1,TRBV18,TRBJ1-2,.,TGTGCCAGCTCACCGCCCGGGACAGGAACTAGCTATGGCTACACCTTC,CASSPPGTGTSYGYTF
.,TRBV4-2,TRBJ2-3,.,TGTGCCAGCAGCTTCGGGGGAGAAGATACGCAGTATTTT,CASSFGGEDTQYF
.,TRBV3-1/TRBV3-2,TRBJ1-1,.,TGTGCCAGCAGCCAAGAGGGGGGCACTGAAGCTTTCTTT,CASSQEGGTEAFF
TRBD2,TRBV5-4,TRBJ2-3,.,TGTGCCAGCAGCTCTAGACTAGCGGGGGGGCAAGATACGCAGTATTTT,CASSSRLAGGQDTQYF
TRBD2,TRBV5-4,TRBJ2-3,.,TGTGCCAGCAGCTTACTAGCGGGGGTGAATACGCAGTATTTT,CASSLLAGVNTQYF
TRBD1,TRBV6-1,TRBJ1-3,.,TGTGCCAGCAGTGAAGAGGGGGCTTTCGGAAACACCATATATTTT,CASSEEGAFGNTIYF
.,TRBV12-3/TRBV12-4,TRBJ1-2,.,TGTGCCAGCAGTTTTGGGCAGGACTATGGCTACACCTTC,CASSFGQDYGYTF
.,TRBV6-5,TRBJ2-2,.,TGTGCCAGCAGTTACTCGGGGGGAGACACCGGGGAGCTGTTTTTT,CASSYSGGDTGELFF
.,TRBV6-5,TRBJ1-5,.,TGTGCCACCCTGAGGGTGAGCAATCAGCCCCAGCATTTT,CATLRVSNQPQHF
TRBD2,TRBV19,TRBJ2-3,.,TGTGCCAGTAGTGACCTTGGGGGGGGCACAGATACGCAGTATTTT,CASSDLGGGTDTQYF
TRBD2,TRBV3-1/TRBV3-2,TRBJ2-7,.,TGTGCCAGCAGCCGAGTAGCGGGGGGACGTTACGAGCAGTACTTC,CASSRVAGGRYEQYF
TRBD1,TRBV19,TRBJ2-7,.,TGTGCCAGTAGTGCCGGGACAGACTACGAGCAGTACTTC,CASSAGTDYEQYF
.,TRBV5-1,TRBJ2-7,.,TGCGCCAGCAGCGCGCGGGCCCCGACCTACGAGCAGTACTTC,CASSARAPTYEQYF
.,TRBV12-3/TRBV12-4,TRBJ1-5,.,TGTGCCAGCAGTTTAAGAGGGCCCCAGCATTTT,CASSLRGPQHF
.,TRBV30,TRBJ1-3,.,TGTGCCTGGACCCTGGGGGGGGCACTAGACTCTGGAAACACCATATATTTT,CAWTLGGALDSGNTIYF
.,TRBV18,TRBJ2-3,.,TGTGCCAGCTCTGGAGGGTTCTCCACAGATACGCAGTATTTT,CASSGGFSTDTQYF
TRBD1,TRBV13,TRBJ2-1,.,TGTGCCAGCAGCTACCGGGACAGGGGGGACAATGAGCAGTTCTTC,CASSYRDRGDNEQFF
TRBD1,TRBV6-5,TRBJ2-2,.,TGTGCCAGCAGAAGACAGGGAGAAACCGGGGAGCTGTTTTTT,CASRRQGETGELFF
.,TRBV3-1/TRBV3-2,TRBJ1-5,.,TGTGCCAGCAGCCAACAGGGGAATCAGCCCCAGCATTTT,CASSQQGNQPQHF
.,TRBV9,TRBJ1-6,.,TGTGCCAGCAGCGTAGCCGTCTATAATTCACCCCTCCACTTT,CASSVAVYNSPLHF
.,TRBV25-1,TRBJ2-6,.,TGTGCCAGCAGCCCGGGGACTGGGGCCAACGTCCTGACTTTC,CASSPGTGANVLTF
.,TRBV10-3,TRBJ2-2,.,TGTGCCATCAGTGAGGACTGGGGCGACACCGGGGAGCTGTTTTTT,CAISEDWGDTGELFF
.,TRBV24-1,TRBJ2-2,.,TGTGCCACCAGTGTTGGAGGGAACACCGGGGAGCTGTTTTTT,CATSVGGNTGELFF
TRBD1,TRBV11-2,TRBJ1-5,.,TGTGCCAGCAGCTTGGACAGGGACCAGCCCCAGCATTTT,CASSLDRDQPQHF
TRBD2,TRBV9,TRBJ2-2,.,TGTGCCAGCAGCGGACGCGGGGGATCGAACACCGGGGAGCTGTTTTTT,CASSGRGGSNTGELFF
TRBD1,TRBV4-1,TRBJ1-6,.,TGCGCCAGCAGCCAAGACCGCCTTGTCGGACAGGCCAGGGAGCCCCTCCACTTT,CASSQDRLVGQAREPLHF
.,TRBV18,TRBJ2-2,.,TGTGCCAGCTCCCCGAACGAAAGGGGTACCGGGGAGCTGTTTTTT,CASSPNERGTGELFF
TRBD1,TRBV5-1,TRBJ1-4,.,TGCGCCAGCAGCTTTCTGGACAGGGGTGAAAAACTGTTTTTT,CASSFLDRGEKLFF